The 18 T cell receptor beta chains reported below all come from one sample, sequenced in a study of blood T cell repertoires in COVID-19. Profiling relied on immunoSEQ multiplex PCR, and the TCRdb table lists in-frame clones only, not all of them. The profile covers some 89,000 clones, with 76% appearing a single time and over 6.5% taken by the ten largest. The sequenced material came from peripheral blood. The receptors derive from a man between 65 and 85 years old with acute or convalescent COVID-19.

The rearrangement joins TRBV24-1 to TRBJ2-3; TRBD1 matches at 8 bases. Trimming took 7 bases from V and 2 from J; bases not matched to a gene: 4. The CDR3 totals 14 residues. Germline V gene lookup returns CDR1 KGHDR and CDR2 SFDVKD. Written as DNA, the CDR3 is TGTGCCACCAGCGGCAGGGGGCTCACAGATACGCAGTATTTT. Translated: CATSGRGLTDTQYF.

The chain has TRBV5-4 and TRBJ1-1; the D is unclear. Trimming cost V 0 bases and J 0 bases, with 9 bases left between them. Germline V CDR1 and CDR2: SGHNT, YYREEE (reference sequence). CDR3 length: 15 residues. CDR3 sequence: CASSLGGVMNTEAFF. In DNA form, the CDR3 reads TGTGCCAGCAGCTTGGGCGGAGTCATGAACACTGAAGCTTTCTTT.

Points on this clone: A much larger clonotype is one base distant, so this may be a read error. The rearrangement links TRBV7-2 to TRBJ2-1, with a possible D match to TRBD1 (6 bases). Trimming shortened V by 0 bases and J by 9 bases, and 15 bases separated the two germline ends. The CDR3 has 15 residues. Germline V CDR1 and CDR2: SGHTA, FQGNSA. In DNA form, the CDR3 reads TGTGCCAGCAGCTTAGCCCCAGGGGCAGGTCGTGAGCAGTTCTTC. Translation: CASSLAPGAGREQFF.

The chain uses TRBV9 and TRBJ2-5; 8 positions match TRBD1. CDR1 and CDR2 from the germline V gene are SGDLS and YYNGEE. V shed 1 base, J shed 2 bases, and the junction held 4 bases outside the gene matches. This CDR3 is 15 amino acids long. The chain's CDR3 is CASSVTGTGQETQYF. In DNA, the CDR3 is TGTGCCAGCAGCGTAACAGGGACAGGTCAAGAGACCCAGTACTTC.

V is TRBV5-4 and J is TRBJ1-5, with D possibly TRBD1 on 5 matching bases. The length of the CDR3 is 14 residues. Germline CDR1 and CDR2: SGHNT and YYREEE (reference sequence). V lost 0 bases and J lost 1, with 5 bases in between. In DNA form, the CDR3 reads TGTGCCAGCAGCTTGGACAGGAGCAATCAGCCCCAGCATTTT. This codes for CASSLDRSNQPQHF.

This CDR3 reads CASSEPRGLGTDTQYF. The CDR3, as DNA: TGCGCCAGCAGTGAGCCGCGGGGCCTCGGCACAGATACGCAGTATTTT. The V gene is TRBV10-1, the J gene TRBJ2-3; perhaps TRBD2 as D (6 bases). This CDR3 has 16 amino acids. Germline CDR1 reads WNHNN; CDR2 reads SYGVQD (reference sequence). V lost 2 bases, J lost 1 base, and 13 bases lay in between.

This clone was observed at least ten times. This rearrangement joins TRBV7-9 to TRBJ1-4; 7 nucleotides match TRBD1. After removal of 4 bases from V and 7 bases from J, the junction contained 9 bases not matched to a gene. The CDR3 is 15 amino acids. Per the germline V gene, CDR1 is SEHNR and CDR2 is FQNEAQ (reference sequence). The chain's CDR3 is CASSSGDREGEKLFF. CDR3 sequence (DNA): TGTGCCAGCAGCTCAGGAGACAGGGAAGGTGAAAAACTGTTTTTT. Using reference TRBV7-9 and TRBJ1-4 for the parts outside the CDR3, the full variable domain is DTGVSQNPRHKITKRGQNVTFRCDPISEHNRLYWYRQTLGQGPEFLTYFQNEAQLEKSRLLSDRFSAERPKGSFSTLEIQRTEQGDSAMYLCASSSGDREGEKLFFGSGTQLSVL.

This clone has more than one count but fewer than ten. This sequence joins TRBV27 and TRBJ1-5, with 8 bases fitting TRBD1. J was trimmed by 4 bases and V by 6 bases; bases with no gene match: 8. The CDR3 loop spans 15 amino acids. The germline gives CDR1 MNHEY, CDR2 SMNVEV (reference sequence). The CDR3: CASSPDRGENQPQHF. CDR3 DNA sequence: TGTGCCAGCAGCCCAGACAGGGGTGAAAATCAGCCCCAGCATTTT.

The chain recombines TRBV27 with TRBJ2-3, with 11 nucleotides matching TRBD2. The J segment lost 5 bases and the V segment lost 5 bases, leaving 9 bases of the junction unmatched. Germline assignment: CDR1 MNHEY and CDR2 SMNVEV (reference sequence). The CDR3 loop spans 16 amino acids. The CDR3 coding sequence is TGTGCCAGCAGTCTTATTAGCGGGGGGGCTAGAGATACGCAGTATTTT. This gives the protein CASSLISGGARDTQYF.

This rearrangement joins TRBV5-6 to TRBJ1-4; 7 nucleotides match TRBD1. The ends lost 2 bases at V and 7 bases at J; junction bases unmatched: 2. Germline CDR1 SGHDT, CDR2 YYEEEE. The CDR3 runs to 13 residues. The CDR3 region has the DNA TGTGCCAGCAGCTTTGGGACAGTTGAAAAACTGTTTTTT. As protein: CASSFGTVEKLFF.

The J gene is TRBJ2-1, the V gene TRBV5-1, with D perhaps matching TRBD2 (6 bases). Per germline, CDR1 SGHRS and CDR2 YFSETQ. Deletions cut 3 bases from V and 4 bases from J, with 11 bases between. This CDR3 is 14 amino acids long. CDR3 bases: TGCGCCAGCAGCTCCGGTGGGACTTACAATGAGCAGTTCTTC. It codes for CASSSGGTYNEQFF.

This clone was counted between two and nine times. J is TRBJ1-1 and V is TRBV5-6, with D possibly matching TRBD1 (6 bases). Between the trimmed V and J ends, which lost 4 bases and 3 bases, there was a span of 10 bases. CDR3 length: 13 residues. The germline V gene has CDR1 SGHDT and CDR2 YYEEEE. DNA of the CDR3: TGTGCCAGCAGCACAACAGGGTACACTGAAGCTTTCTTT. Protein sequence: CASSTTGYTEAFF.

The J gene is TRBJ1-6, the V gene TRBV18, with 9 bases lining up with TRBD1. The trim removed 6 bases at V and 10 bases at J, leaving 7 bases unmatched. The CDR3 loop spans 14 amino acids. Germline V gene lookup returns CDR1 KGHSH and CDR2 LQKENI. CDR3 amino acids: CASSAGQGESPLHF. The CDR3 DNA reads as TGTGCCAGCTCGGCGGGACAGGGAGAATCACCCCTCCACTTT.

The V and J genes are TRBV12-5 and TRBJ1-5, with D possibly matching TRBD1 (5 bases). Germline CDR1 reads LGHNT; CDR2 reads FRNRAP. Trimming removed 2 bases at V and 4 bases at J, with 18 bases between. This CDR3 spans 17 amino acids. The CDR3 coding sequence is TGTGCTAGTGGTTTGTTTTTAGACAAGGGGCAGAATCAGCCCCAGCATTTT. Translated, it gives CASGLFLDKGQNQPQHF.

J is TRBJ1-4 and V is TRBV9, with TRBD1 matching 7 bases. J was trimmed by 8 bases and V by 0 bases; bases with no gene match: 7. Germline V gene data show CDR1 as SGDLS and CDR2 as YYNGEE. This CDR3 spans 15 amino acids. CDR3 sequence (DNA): TGTGCCAGCAGCGTAGGAGACAGGGCGGAGGAAAAACTGTTTTTT. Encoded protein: CASSVGDRAEEKLFF. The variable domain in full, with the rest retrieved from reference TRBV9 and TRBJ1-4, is DSGVTQTPKHLITATGQRVTLRCSPRSGDLSVYWYQQSLDQGLQFLIQYYNGEERAKGNILERFSAQQFPDLHSELNLSSLELGDSALYFCASSVGDRAEEKLFFGSGTQLSVL.

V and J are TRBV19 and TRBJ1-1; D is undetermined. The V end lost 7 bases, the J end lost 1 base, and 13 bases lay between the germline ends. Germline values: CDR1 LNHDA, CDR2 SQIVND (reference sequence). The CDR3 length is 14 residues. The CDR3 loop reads CASTKGLSNTEAFF. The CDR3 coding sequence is TGTGCCAGTACCAAAGGACTCTCGAACACTGAAGCTTTCTTT.

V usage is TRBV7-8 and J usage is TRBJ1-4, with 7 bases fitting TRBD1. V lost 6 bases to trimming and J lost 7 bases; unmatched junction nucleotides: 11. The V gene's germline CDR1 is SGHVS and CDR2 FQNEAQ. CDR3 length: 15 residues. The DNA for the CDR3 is TGTGCCAGCAGTCATAATACAGGGGAAGGTGAAAAACTGTTTTTT. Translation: CASSHNTGEGEKLFF. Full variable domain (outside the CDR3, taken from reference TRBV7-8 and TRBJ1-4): GAGVSQSPRYKVAKRGQDVALRCDPISGHVSLFWYQQALGQGPEFLTYFQNEAQLDKSGLPSDRFFAERPEGSVSTLKIQRTQQEDSAVYLCASSHNTGEGEKLFFGSGTQLSVL.

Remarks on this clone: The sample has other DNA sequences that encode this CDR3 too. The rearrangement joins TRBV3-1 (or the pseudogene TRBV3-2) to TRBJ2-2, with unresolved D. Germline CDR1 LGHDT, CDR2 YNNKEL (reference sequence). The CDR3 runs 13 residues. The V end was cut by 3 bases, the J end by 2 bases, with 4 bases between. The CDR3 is CASSHLNTGELFF. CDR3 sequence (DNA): TGTGCCAGCAGCCACCTTAACACCGGGGAGCTGTTTTTT.